The 26 T cell receptor beta chains listed next were all sequenced from one sample in a study of T and B cells in COVID-19 patients. BIOMED2 TRB-A/B primer pools were used in multiplex TRB PCR. TCRdb processed the multiplex PCR reads anew with MiXCR; each CDR3 protein has one entry. The repertoire consists of 7,000 to 9,000 distinct CDR3 sequences, with about a third occurring once and the leading ten covering 53%. Each TRB amplification used about 250-550 ng of genomic DNA from blood. Sequencing was carried out using blood. These receptors all stem from a human donor with active COVID-19.

The chain couples TRBV19 to TRBJ1-5; 8 nucleotides align to TRBD1. V shed 7 bases and J 2 bases; nucleotides not matched to a gene: 7. Per germline, CDR1 LNHDA and CDR2 SQIVND (reference sequence). The CDR3 is 15 residues long. The CDR3 protein is CASNRQGSGNQPQHF. DNA for the CDR3: TGTGCCAGTAACCGACAGGGGTCGGGCAATCAGCCCCAGCATTTT.

The rearrangement links TRBV12-3 or TRBV12-4 to TRBJ1-5; 7 bases line up with TRBD1. CDR3 length: 15 residues. After removal of 6 bases from V and 3 bases from J, the junction contained 8 bases not matched to a gene. This chain's CDR3 is CASSRTGDHNQPQHF. CDR3 nucleotides: TGTGCCAGCAGCCGGACAGGAGACCACAATCAGCCCCAGCATTTT.

The chain combines TRBV27 with TRBJ2-3, with D hard to call. V lost 7 bases and J lost 2, with 28 bases in between. Germline loops: CDR1 MNHEY, CDR2 SMNVEV (reference sequence). The CDR3 spans 19 residues. The CDR3 loop reads CASKAYPSTTVTHTDTQYF. CDR3 nucleotide sequence: TGTGCCAGCAAAGCTTACCCTTCAACGACGGTGACCCACACAGATACGCAGTATTTT.

CDR3 bases: TGTGCCAGCAGCTTGACAGGGGGCTACGAGCAGTACTTC. Translating it yields CASSLTGGYEQYF. The rearrangement uses TRBV27 and TRBJ2-7; TRBD1 matches 9 bases. The J segment lost 3 bases and the V segment lost 6 bases, leaving 3 bases of the junction unmatched. This CDR3 spans 13 amino acids. The germline CDR1 and CDR2 sequences are MNHEY and SMNVEV (reference sequence).

The sample holds one count of this clonotype. The genes are TRBV6-2 or TRBV6-3 and TRBJ2-2; 9 bases are shared with TRBD1. Germline V gene lookup returns CDR1 MNHEY and CDR2 SVGEGT. The CDR3 has 14 residues. V lost 5 bases to trimming and J lost 8 bases; unmatched junction nucleotides: 6. DNA for the CDR3: TGTGCCAGCAGTGGGACAGGGAAGGATGGGGAGCTGTTTTTT. Its protein product is CASSGTGKDGELFF.

By share of the sample, this clonotype is large (0.1 to 1%). The CDR3, as DNA: TGTGCCAGTAGTATACTCTCGACAGTAAACACTGAAGCTTTCTTT. This translates into CASSILSTVNTEAFF. This chain connects TRBV19 to TRBJ1-1; weak D call: TRBD1 (5 bases). This CDR3 is 15 amino acids long. Deletions cut 2 bases from V and 2 bases from J, with 12 bases between. Per germline, CDR1 LNHDA and CDR2 SQIVND (reference sequence). Complete variable domain (other parts from reference TRBV19 and TRBJ1-1): DGGITQSPKYLFRKEGQNVTLSCEQNLNHDAMYWYRQDPGQGLRLIYYSQIVNDFQKGDIAEGYSVSREKKESFPLTVTSAQKNPTAFYLCASSILSTVNTEAFFGQGTRLTVV.

A few counts support this clonotype. This chain uses TRBV7-6 with TRBJ2-7; the match to TRBD2 covers 7 bases. The CDR3 contains 14 residues. Germline V CDR1 and CDR2: SGHVS, FNYEAQ. Trimming at V came to 5 bases and at J to 1 base, leaving 5 bases not matched to a gene. CDR3 coding DNA: TGTGCCAGCAGCATTAGCGGGCCTTCCTACGAGCAGTACTTC. Amino acids: CASSISGPSYEQYF.

This clonotype has a handful of counts. V gene TRBV18 combines with J gene TRBJ1-4; D not resolved. The CDR3 consists of 13 residues. V was clipped by 5 bases and J by 8 bases, with 12 bases between them. Germline V CDR1 and CDR2: KGHSH, LQKENI. CDR3 DNA sequence: TGTGCCAGCTCATTGATCCGGGAGGAAAAACTGTTTTTT. It yields the protein CASSLIREEKLFF.

J is TRBJ1-1 and V is TRBV20-1; D call uncertain. The CDR3 length is 13 residues. The V and J ends lost 7 bases and 5 bases respectively, with 17 bases between them. From germline, CDR1 is DFQATT and CDR2 SNEGSKA (reference sequence). CDR3 loop: CSGGGLQTTEAFF. The CDR3 bases are TGCAGTGGTGGTGGACTGCAGACGACTGAAGCTTTCTTT.

The V call is TRBV4-3, the J call TRBJ2-7; D is unclear. The germline gives CDR1 LGHNA, CDR2 YSLEER. The CDR3 spans 15 residues. Trimming removed 1 base at V and 5 bases at J, with 15 bases between. The CDR3 sequence is CASSQAVTAIHEQYF. The CDR3 nucleotides are TGCGCCAGCAGCCAAGCTGTAACAGCGATCCACGAGCAGTACTTC.

V is TRBV30 and J is TRBJ1-2, with TRBD1 as a possible D gene (6 bases). This CDR3 spans 15 amino acids. Germline assignment: CDR1 GTSNPN and CDR2 SVGIG (reference sequence). The V end was cut by 0 bases, the J end by 4 bases, with 15 bases between. CDR3 coding DNA: TGTGCCTGGAGTGTAATAGCAGGGGTTGGCTATGGCTACACCTTC. Encoded protein: CAWSVIAGVGYGYTF. Filled out from reference TRBV30 and TRBJ1-2, the complete variable domain reads SQTIHQWPATLVQPVGSPLSLECTVEGTSNPNLYWYRQAAGRGLQLLFYSVGIGQISSEVPQNLSASRPQDRQFILSSKKLLLSDSGFYLCAWSVIAGVGYGYTFGSGTRLTVV.

The chain is built from TRBV4-3 and TRBJ2-3, with 7 bases matching TRBD2. This CDR3 spans 14 amino acids. The germline gives CDR1 LGHNA, CDR2 YSLEER. The V segment lost 6 bases and the J segment 2 bases; nucleotides outside the gene matches: 5. The CDR3 DNA reads as TGCGCCAGCAGTCAGGAGCGGGACACAGATACGCAGTATTTT. This encodes CASSQERDTDTQYF.

This clonotype has just a few counts. The rearrangement links TRBV6-2 or TRBV6-3 to TRBJ2-6; 7 nucleotides match TRBD1. The CDR3 extends over 17 amino acids. Per germline, CDR1 MNHEY and CDR2 SVGEGT. The ends lost 5 bases at V and 4 bases at J; junction bases unmatched: 11. CDR3 sequence reads: CASSPTTGMVGANVLTF. The CDR3 DNA is TGTGCCAGCAGTCCGACGACAGGGATGGTCGGGGCCAACGTCCTGACTTTC.

This clonotype has just a few counts. The chain couples TRBV6-5 to TRBJ2-7; 9 nucleotides align to TRBD2. The V gene's germline CDR1 is MNHEY and CDR2 SVGAGI. The CDR3 consists of 17 residues. The junction had 13 bases not matched to a gene; V was cut back by 3 bases and J by 4 bases. The CDR3 sequence is CASSYSGLLAGTYEQYF. In nucleotides, the CDR3 is TGTGCCAGCAGTTATTCAGGGTTGCTAGCGGGAACGTACGAGCAGTACTTC.

This clonotype was counted between two and nine times. V and J are TRBV5-4 and TRBJ2-1; 8 bases are shared with TRBD2. The V gene end was trimmed by 1 base and the J gene end by 12 bases; junction bases not matched to a gene: 9. The CDR3 covers 14 residues. Germline V CDR1 and CDR2: SGHNT, YYREEE (reference sequence). This CDR3 is CASSLSSTAGGQFF. For the CDR3, the DNA is TGTGCCAGCAGCTTGAGTAGTACGGCGGGAGGGCAGTTCTTC.

V gene TRBV12-3 or TRBV12-4 combines with J gene TRBJ2-3, with 8 bases aligning to TRBD2. The CDR3 totals 16 residues. V was pared by 5 bases and J by 5 bases, with 12 bases of the junction left unmatched. The chain's CDR3 is CASSPKGRGGGDTQYF. The CDR3 nucleotides read TGTGCCAGCAGTCCAAAGGGACGGGGGGGCGGAGATACGCAGTATTTT.

This clonotype turned up a few times. The chain links TRBV5-5 to TRBJ1-2; no definite D call. Between the trimmed V and J ends, which lost 1 base and 2 bases, there was a span of 6 bases. CDR1 and CDR2 from the germline V gene are SGHKS and YYEKEE (reference sequence). The CDR3 runs 13 residues. CDR3 protein: CASSLPENYGYTF. In nucleotides, the CDR3 is TGTGCCAGCAGCTTGCCAGAAAACTATGGCTACACCTTC.

The table lists this clonotype with a count of one. The V and J genes are TRBV6-6 and TRBJ1-1, with D maybe TRBD1 (5 bases). Trimming removed 6 bases from V and 2 bases from J, with 10 bases in between. The length of the CDR3 is 13 residues. Looked up from germline, CDR1 is MNHNY and CDR2 is SVGAGI (reference sequence). Here the CDR3 DNA reads TGTGCCAGCAGCCTACAGGAAAACACTGAAGCTTTCTTT. This translates into CASSLQENTEAFF.

The sample holds one count of this clonotype. This CDR3 is CASSLPGRATEAFF. DNA for the CDR3: TGTGCCAGCAGCTTGCCGGGGAGGGCCACTGAAGCTTTCTTT. The rearrangement uses TRBV5-6 and TRBJ1-1; D gene uncertain. The CDR3 is 14 amino acids. Deletions cut 1 base from V and 4 bases from J, with 11 bases between. Germline CDR1 is SGHDT and CDR2 is YYEEEE.

This clonotype was seen a handful of times. This chain joins TRBV19 and TRBJ2-7; D may be TRBD1 or TRBD2 (5 bases each). Trimming pared 7 bases from V and 2 bases from J, leaving 12 bases between. The CDR3 has 13 residues. Germline V lookup: CDR1 LNHDA, CDR2 SQIVND (reference sequence). The CDR3 coding sequence is TGTGCCAGTAAACCCGGGACGGCCTACGAGCAGTACTTC. Translated, it gives CASKPGTAYEQYF.

This chain connects TRBV7-6 to TRBJ2-2, with D possibly being TRBD1 (6 bases). The CDR3 consists of 14 residues. Germline V gene sequence: CDR1 SGHVS, CDR2 FNYEAQ. The V gene lost 5 bases and the J gene lost 6 bases, with 13 bases spanning the gap. This CDR3 is CASSTQGFAGELFF. The DNA of the CDR3 is TGTGCCAGCAGCACACAGGGTTTCGCCGGGGAGCTGTTTTTT.

As DNA, the CDR3 is TGTGCCAGCAGCTTTCGCGGGCTAGCCGCAGATACGCAGTATTTT. It specifies CASSFRGLAADTQYF. The V gene is TRBV7-2, the J gene TRBJ2-3, with D perhaps TRBD2 (5 bases). The CDR3 extends over 15 amino acids. Germline loops: CDR1 SGHTA, CDR2 FQGNSA. V was shortened by 3 bases and J by 4 bases, with 14 bases between the two germline ends. The full variable domain, in which reference TRBV7-2 and TRBJ2-3 provide the parts outside the CDR3, is GAGVSQSPSNKVTEKGKDVELRCDPISGHTALYWYRQSLGQGLEFLIYFQGNSAPDKSGLPSDRFSAERTGGSVSTLTIQRTQQEDSAVYLCASSFRGLAADTQYFGPGTRLTVL.

The chain has TRBV11-3 and TRBJ1-2, with D unclear. This CDR3 has 14 residues. Per the germline V gene, CDR1 is SGHNT and CDR2 is YENEEA. The germline V and J ends were trimmed by 3 bases and 5 bases, with 13 bases remaining between them. In nucleotides, the CDR3 is TGTGCCAGCAGCTTCCCCGTGCCGGTATATGGCTACACCTTC. Translated: CASSFPVPVYGYTF.

The table lists this clonotype with a few counts. The chain is built from TRBV29-1 and TRBJ2-5; D is possibly TRBD2 (7 bases). Trimming cost V 7 bases and J 4 bases, with 16 bases left between them. Per germline, CDR1 SQVTM and CDR2 ANQGSEA. The CDR3 has 13 residues. The CDR3 DNA follows: TGCAGCGCCTGGGGGGGACAAGGAGAGACCCAGTACTTC. This codes for CSAWGGQGETQYF.

This clonotype qualifies as medium-sized (0.01 to 0.1%). CDR3: CSVEYDGYTF. The DNA for the CDR3 is TGCAGCGTTGAATATGATGGCTACACCTTC. The V call is TRBV29-1, the J call TRBJ1-2; D is undetermined. This CDR3 comprises 10 residues. CDR1 is SQVTM, CDR2 ANQGSEA, per germline. Deletions cut 2 bases from V and 6 bases from J, with 4 bases between.

This clonotype turned up a few times. This chain connects TRBV11-3 to TRBJ2-7, with a tentative D call TRBD1 (5 bases). V gave up 1 base and J gave up 3 bases, with 13 bases separating them. There are 15 residues in the CDR3. Germline V CDR1 and CDR2: SGHNT, YENEEA. CDR3 DNA sequence: TGTGCCAGCAGCTTAGTTACAGGCCCCGGCTACGAGCAGTACTTC. It specifies CASSLVTGPGYEQYF.